Each of the 27 T cell receptor beta chains below was sequenced from the same sample in a study of blood T cell repertoires in COVID-19. The protocol was immunoSEQ multiplex PCR, while the TCRdb copy is restricted to in-frame clones and leaves out a portion. The data show over 50,000 clones, more than 90% seen once. The sequenced material came from peripheral blood. These receptors all stem from a man aged 50-59 years with active COVID-19.

The chain couples TRBV7-9 to TRBJ2-2; TRBD2 might be the D (6 bases). Trimming removed 4 bases at V and 1 base at J, with 16 bases between. Germline-derived CDR1 and CDR2 are SEHNR and FQNEAQ (reference sequence). The CDR3 length is 17 residues. In DNA form, the CDR3 reads TGTGCCAGCAGCTCTAACTCGGGACTCCGGAACACCGGGGAGCTGTTTTTT. This encodes CASSSNSGLRNTGELFF.

V and J are TRBV2 and TRBJ2-5; D ambiguous. Germline loops: CDR1 SNHLY, CDR2 FYNNEI. This CDR3 spans 12 amino acids. The V gene lost 3 bases and the J gene lost 5 bases, with 7 bases spanning the gap. This CDR3 reads CASSDYSETQYF. The CDR3 coding sequence is TGTGCCAGCAGTGACTATTCGGAGACCCAGTACTTC.

The chain recombines TRBV11-2 with TRBJ2-1, with no clear D. This CDR3 has 15 amino acids. V shed 0 bases and J shed 2 bases, with 8 bases lying between them. Per the germline V gene, CDR1 is SGHAT and CDR2 is FQNNGV. Here the CDR3 DNA reads TGTGCCAGCAGCTTAGAGAGGAGAACCTACAATGAGCAGTTCTTC. Translation gives CASSLERRTYNEQFF.

The genes are TRBV5-4 and TRBJ2-7; the match to TRBD1 covers 9 bases. The CDR3 consists of 17 residues. Germline trimming cut 4 bases from V and 3 bases from J; bases unmatched to any gene: 14. CDR1 SGHNT and CDR2 YYREEE come from the germline V gene (reference sequence). The CDR3 DNA reads as TGTGCCAGCAGCCCAAACAGGGGGCCAGGGTTGGACTACGAGCAGTACTTC. Protein: CASSPNRGPGLDYEQYF.

This clone has only a few counts. The rearrangement uses TRBV19 and TRBJ2-2; 8 bases fit TRBD2. The CDR3 runs 16 residues. The germline CDR1 and CDR2 sequences are LNHDA and SQIVND (reference sequence). V lost 8 bases to trimming and J lost 1 base; unmatched junction nucleotides: 9. This CDR3 reads CASSHRGGRNTGELFF. The DNA of the CDR3 is TGTGCCAGTTCCCATCGGGGGGGCAGGAACACCGGGGAGCTGTTTTTT.

The chain joins TRBV15 to TRBJ2-1, with 10 bases that match TRBD2. Germline-derived CDR1 and CDR2 are LNHNV and YYDKDF (reference sequence). The CDR3 runs to 16 residues. V shed 3 bases, J shed 2 bases, and the junction held 4 bases outside the gene matches. CDR3 in amino acids: CATSRGLAQTYNEQFF. CDR3 DNA sequence: TGTGCCACCAGCAGGGGACTAGCGCAGACCTACAATGAGCAGTTCTTC.

This clone was observed a single time. V and J are TRBV6-5 and TRBJ2-3, with a possible D match to TRBD2 (6 bases). The CDR3 extends over 14 amino acids. V dropped 6 bases and J dropped 2 bases, with 12 bases sitting between them. Germline lookup yields CDR1 MNHEY and CDR2 SVGAGI. The CDR3 here is CASSPGLITDTQYF. CDR3 DNA sequence: TGTGCCAGCAGCCCGGGACTTATCACAGATACGCAGTATTTT.

This clone was observed a handful of times. The V gene is TRBV28, the J gene TRBJ2-3, with 11 bases identical to TRBD2. Germline V CDR1 and CDR2: MDHEN, SYDVKM. The CDR3 contains 16 residues. V trimming: 5 bases; J trimming: 2 bases; junction bases outside the gene matches: 6. CDR3 sequence reads: CASSPRGLADTDTQYF. DNA for the CDR3: TGTGCCAGCAGTCCCCGGGGACTAGCGGACACAGATACGCAGTATTTT.

The chain couples TRBV19 to TRBJ1-2; 8 positions match TRBD1. V gave up 6 bases and J gave up 3 bases; unmatched junction bases: 6. The CDR3 is 14 residues long. CDR1 LNHDA and CDR2 SQIVND come from the germline V gene (reference sequence). The CDR3 protein is CASRPQGGHYGYTF. DNA of the CDR3: TGTGCCAGTAGACCACAGGGGGGACACTATGGCTACACCTTC.

This clone was recorded once. The genes are TRBV11-2 and TRBJ2-7; D perhaps matches TRBD1 (6 bases). In germline, CDR1 is SGHAT, CDR2 FQNNGV. V was cut by 2 bases and J by 5 bases, with 10 bases left in between. The CDR3 sequence is 13 residues long. CDR3 protein: CASSLNRDHEQYF. The CDR3 DNA reads TGTGCCAGCAGCTTAAACAGGGACCACGAGCAGTACTTC.

The chain recombines TRBV19 with TRBJ2-2, with D perhaps TRBD2 (6 bases). This CDR3 is built from 16 residues. Germline CDR1 reads LNHDA; CDR2 reads SQIVND (reference sequence). The ends were cut back, 3 bases at V and 4 bases at J, with 15 bases in the middle. Here the CDR3 reads CASSIELAISTGELFF. CDR3 DNA: TGTGCCAGTAGTATCGAACTAGCTATAAGCACCGGGGAGCTGTTTTTT.

The rearrangement joins TRBV19 to TRBJ1-6; TRBD1 agrees at 9 bases. Germline-derived CDR1 and CDR2 are LNHDA and SQIVND (reference sequence). This CDR3 region has 16 residues. Trimming cost V 3 bases and J 8 bases; bases outside gene matches: 8. The DNA of the CDR3 is TGTGCCAGTAGTATGGGAACCGGGACAGGGCATTCACCCCTCCACTTT. This sequence encodes CASSMGTGTGHSPLHF.

The chain uses TRBV15 and TRBJ2-7; unclear D gene. In germline, CDR1 is LNHNV, CDR2 YYDKDF (reference sequence). Trimming removed 0 bases from V and 0 bases from J, with 6 bases in between. CDR3 length: 14 residues. CDR3 bases: TGTGCCACCAGCAGAGACAGGTTCTCCTACGAGCAGTACTTC. Amino acid sequence: CATSRDRFSYEQYF.

The chain recombines TRBV3-1 (or the pseudogene TRBV3-2) with TRBJ2-2; D not certain. The V gene's germline CDR1 is LGHDT and CDR2 YNNKEL (reference sequence). This CDR3 contains 16 residues. The V end was cut by 3 bases, the J end by 3 bases, with 14 bases between. The chain's CDR3 is CASSHTGISHTGELFF. Here the CDR3 DNA reads TGTGCCAGCAGCCATACGGGTATTTCTCACACCGGGGAGCTGTTTTTT.

The chain uses TRBV29-1 and TRBJ2-4; possible D gene TRBD1, 6 bases. The CDR3 covers 12 residues. V dropped 5 bases and J dropped 8 bases, with 13 bases sitting between them. Germline-derived CDR1 and CDR2 are SQVTM and ANQGSEA. The chain's CDR3 is CSVLSGGDIQYF. In nucleotides, the CDR3 is TGCAGCGTTTTGTCTGGGGGCGACATTCAGTACTTC.

The V gene is TRBV6-5, the J gene TRBJ2-5; D might be TRBD1 (6 bases). V was shortened by 6 bases and J by 7 bases, with 21 bases between the two germline ends. Germline CDR1 is MNHEY and CDR2 is SVGAGI. The CDR3 length is 15 residues. For the CDR3, the DNA is TGTGCCAGCAGACCTTCTACAGGGAGTAGTGGGACCCAGTACTTC. Its protein is CASRPSTGSSGTQYF.

In its sample, this clone was seen once. The chain couples TRBV12-3 or TRBV12-4 to TRBJ1-2, with D hard to call. V was shortened by 7 bases and J by 7 bases, with 13 bases between the two germline ends. The CDR3 runs to 12 residues. The CDR3: CASTLNEGGYTF. The CDR3 DNA reads TGTGCCAGCACTCTGAACGAGGGTGGCTACACCTTC.

This clone has a handful of counts. This rearrangement joins TRBV4-2 to TRBJ1-6; TRBD1 matches 7 bases. The CDR3 sequence is 15 residues long. From germline, CDR1 is LGHNA and CDR2 YNFKEQ. The V segment lost 1 base and the J segment 9 bases; nucleotides outside the gene matches: 6. The CDR3 nucleotides read TGTGCCAGCAGCCAAGTGGGACAGCGGAGTTCACCCCTCCACTTT. This sequence encodes CASSQVGQRSSPLHF.

The chain uses TRBV6-6 and TRBJ1-4; 9 nucleotides line up with TRBD1. The CDR3 contains 14 residues. Germline V gene sequence: CDR1 MNHNY, CDR2 SVGAGI (reference sequence). Unmatched junction bases numbered 5, after V lost 4 bases and J lost 8 bases. The CDR3 spells CASSSGQGREKLFF. CDR3 nucleotides: TGTGCCAGCAGTTCCGGACAGGGGCGGGAAAAACTGTTTTTT.

The V gene is TRBV9, the J gene TRBJ1-2; D is undetermined. Germline loops: CDR1 SGDLS, CDR2 YYNGEE. Trimming took off 4 bases at V and 2 bases at J, with 9 bases between the two ends. The CDR3 sequence is 13 residues long. The CDR3 DNA sequence: TGTGCCAGCAGCCCTAGAAAAAACTATGGCTACACCTTC. This gives the protein CASSPRKNYGYTF.

Only one count was recorded for this clone. The chain joins TRBV19 to TRBJ1-2; no reliable D call. Trimming left V 5 bases short and J 8 bases short, with 15 bases between. This CDR3 is 13 amino acids long. Germline CDR1 LNHDA, CDR2 SQIVND (reference sequence). In nucleotides, the CDR3 is TGTGCCAGTAGTCCGACACGGACGGGGGGCTACACCTTC. Amino acid sequence: CASSPTRTGGYTF.

About this clone: Germline and junction disagree at one end, which may indicate a read error. The chain employs TRBV28 and TRBJ1-2; 10 bases match TRBD1. CDR1 and CDR2 (germline): MDHEN, SYDVKM. This CDR3 region has 13 residues. This CDR3 is CASEAGQGFGHTF. In nucleotides, the CDR3 is TGTGCCAGCGAGGCGGGACAGGGGTTTGGCCACACCTTC.

Here the CDR3 reads CAISDSGLREQYF. CDR3 DNA sequence: TGTGCCATCAGTGACTCGGGACTGCGCGAGCAGTACTTC. This rearrangement joins TRBV10-3 to TRBJ2-7; D is possibly TRBD2 (6 bases). V was pared by 3 bases and J by 6 bases, with 12 bases between. This CDR3 is built from 13 residues. The germline gives CDR1 ENHRY, CDR2 SYGVKD.

This clone was detected once. V gene TRBV30 combines with J gene TRBJ2-5, with 8 positions matching TRBD2. The CDR3 length is 14 residues. In germline, CDR1 is GTSNPN, CDR2 SVGIG (reference sequence). Germline trimming cut 5 bases from V and 7 bases from J; bases unmatched to any gene: 12. CDR3 sequence: CAWSWSGTRGTQYF. The CDR3 DNA reads as TGTGCCTGGTCCTGGTCGGGGACTAGGGGGACCCAGTACTTC. Supplemented by reference TRBV30 and TRBJ2-5, the full variable domain reads SQTIHQWPATLVQPVGSPLSLECTVEGTSNPNLYWYRQAAGRGLQLLFYSVGIGQISSEVPQNLSASRPQDRQFILSSKKLLLSDSGFYLCAWSWSGTRGTQYFGPGTRLLVL.

The chain carries TRBV28 and TRBJ2-2; 8 bases map to TRBD2. This CDR3 has 16 residues. Germline loops: CDR1 MDHEN, CDR2 SYDVKM. With V trimmed by 3 bases and J by 2 bases, 5 bases remained unmatched. The CDR3 sequence: CASSLIGGGNTGELFF. In DNA, the CDR3 is TGTGCCAGCAGTTTGATCGGGGGGGGTAACACCGGGGAGCTGTTTTTT.

The chain joins TRBV7-2 to TRBJ2-3; a weak D match, TRBD1 (5 bases). The CDR3 covers 14 residues. Germline CDR1 is SGHTA and CDR2 is FQGNSA. V was trimmed by 5 bases and J by 0 bases, leaving 9 bases between them. CDR3 DNA: TGTGCCAGCAGCGAATGGGGCAGCACAGATACGCAGTATTTT. Amino acids: CASSEWGSTDTQYF. The full variable domain, completed using reference TRBV7-2 and TRBJ2-3, is GAGVSQSPSNKVTEKGKDVELRCDPISGHTALYWYRQSLGQGLEFLIYFQGNSAPDKSGLPSDRFSAERTGGSVSTLTIQRTQQEDSAVYLCASSEWGSTDTQYFGPGTRLTVL.

The chain recombines TRBV4-1 with TRBJ1-6; D gene uncertain. This CDR3 region has 16 residues. CDR1 and CDR2 from the germline V gene are MGHRA and YSYEKL. V was trimmed by 5 bases and J by 5 bases, leaving 16 bases between them. This CDR3 reads CASSAGAGGNNSPLHF. The CDR3 bases are TGCGCCAGCAGCGCCGGAGCGGGCGGGAATAATTCACCCCTCCACTTT.